This TCR beta chain was observed in a study of T cells in Graves' hyperthyroidism and ophthalmopathy. The overall study: Blood from the periphery was taken at initial diagnosis, before any treatment.

The TCR beta CDR3 regions underwent amplification using RNA transcripts as the source. TCR CDR3 underwent first-round RT-PCR with the HTBI primer set. TCRdb itself ran the multiplex PCR reads through MiXCR, one entry per CDR3 protein. The sample lists nearly 600,000 distinct CDR3 sequences, 14% occurring once. In this sample, this clonotype turned up a few times. Its antigen is undetermined. The CDR3 loop spans 16 amino acids. Germline assignment: CDR1 SGHAT and CDR2 FQNNGV. The V and J ends lost 5 bases and 5 bases, in that order; junction bases with no gene match: 11. General study findings and limits: The model's output predicted ophthalmopathy at a median of roughly 6.9 months prior to onset.

Patients aged 18 to 65 had newly diagnosed hyperthyroidism that had lasted under 2 months. Exclusion of patients followed from uncontrolled infection, other autoimmune disease, pregnancy or lactation. This rearrangement joins TRBV11-2 to TRBJ2-3; 9 nucleotides align to TRBD2. The TCR comes from a woman aged 25 to 45 with Graves' hyperthyroidism that later progressed to Graves' ophthalmopathy. Sequencing input: blood. The CDR3 reads CASSPLAGEPRDTQYF. CDR3 bases: TGTGCCAGCAGCCCCTTAGCGGGAGAGCCAAGAGATACGCAGTATTTT. Using reference TRBV11-2 and TRBJ2-3 for the parts outside the CDR3, the full variable domain is EAGVAQSPRYKIIEKRQSVAFWCNPISGHATLYWYQQILGQGPKLLIQFQNNGVVDDSQLPKDRFSAERLKGVDSTLKIQPAKLEDSAVYLCASSPLAGEPRDTQYFGPGTRLTVL.